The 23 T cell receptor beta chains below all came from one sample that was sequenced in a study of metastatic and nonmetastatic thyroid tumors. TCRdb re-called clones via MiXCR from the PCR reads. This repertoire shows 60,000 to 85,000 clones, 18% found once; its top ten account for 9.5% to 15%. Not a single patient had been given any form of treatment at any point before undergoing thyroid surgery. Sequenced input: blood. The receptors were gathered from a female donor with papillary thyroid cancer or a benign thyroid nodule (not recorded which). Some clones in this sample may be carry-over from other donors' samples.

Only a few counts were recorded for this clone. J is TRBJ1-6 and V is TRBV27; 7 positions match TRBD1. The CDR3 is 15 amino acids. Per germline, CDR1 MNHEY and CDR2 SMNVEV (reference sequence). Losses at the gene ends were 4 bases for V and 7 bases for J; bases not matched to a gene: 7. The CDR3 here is CASSSMGQKNSPLHF. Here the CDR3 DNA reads TGTGCCAGCAGTTCGATGGGACAGAAAAATTCACCCCTCCACTTT.

In nucleotides, the CDR3 is TGTGCCAGTAGTCCCGTACAGGGGGCGCGGGACACTGAAGCTTTCTTT. This codes for CASSPVQGARDTEAFF. This chain connects TRBV19 to TRBJ1-1, with 9 bases identical to TRBD1. This CDR3 spans 16 amino acids. Germline V CDR1 and CDR2: LNHDA, SQIVND (reference sequence). Losses at the gene ends were 5 bases for V and 3 bases for J; bases not matched to a gene: 10.

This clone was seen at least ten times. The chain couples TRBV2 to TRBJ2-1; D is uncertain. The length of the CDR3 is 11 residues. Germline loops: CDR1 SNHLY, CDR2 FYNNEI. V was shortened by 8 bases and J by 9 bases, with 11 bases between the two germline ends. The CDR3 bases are TGTGCCAGCGTATGGGGTACTGAGCAGTTCTTC. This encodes CASVWGTEQFF.

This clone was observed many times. CDR3 bases: TGTGCCAGCAGTGAAGTAGAGACCCAGTACTTC. It specifies CASSEVETQYF. This chain uses TRBV2 with TRBJ2-5; D not certain. This CDR3 spans 11 amino acids. Trimming took off 1 base at V and 4 bases at J, with 1 base between the two ends. Germline-derived CDR1 and CDR2 are SNHLY and FYNNEI.

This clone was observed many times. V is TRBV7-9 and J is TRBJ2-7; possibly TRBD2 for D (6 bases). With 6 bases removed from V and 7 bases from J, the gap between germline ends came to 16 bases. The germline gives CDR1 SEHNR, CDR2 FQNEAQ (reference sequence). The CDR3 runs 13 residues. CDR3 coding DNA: TGTGCCAGCAGTACCGACTGGGGAGGTGAGCAGTACTTC. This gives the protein CASSTDWGGEQYF.

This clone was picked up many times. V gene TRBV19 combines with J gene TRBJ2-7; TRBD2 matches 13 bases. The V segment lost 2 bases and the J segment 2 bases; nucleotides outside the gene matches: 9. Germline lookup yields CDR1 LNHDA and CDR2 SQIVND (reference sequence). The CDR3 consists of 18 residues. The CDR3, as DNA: TGTGCCAGTAGTATAAGGACTAGCGGGAGCCTCAGGGCCTACGAGCAGTACTTC. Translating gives CASSIRTSGSLRAYEQYF. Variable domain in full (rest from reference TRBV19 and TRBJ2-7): DGGITQSPKYLFRKEGQNVTLSCEQNLNHDAMYWYRQDPGQGLRLIYYSQIVNDFQKGDIAEGYSVSREKKESFPLTVTSAQKNPTAFYLCASSIRTSGSLRAYEQYFGPGTRLTVT.

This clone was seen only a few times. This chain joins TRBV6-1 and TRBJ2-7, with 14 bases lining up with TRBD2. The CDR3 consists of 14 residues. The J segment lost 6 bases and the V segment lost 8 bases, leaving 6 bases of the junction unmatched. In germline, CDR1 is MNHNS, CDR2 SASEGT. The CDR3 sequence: CASGTGTSGSEQYF. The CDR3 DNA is TGTGCCAGCGGGACCGGGACTAGCGGGAGCGAGCAGTACTTC.

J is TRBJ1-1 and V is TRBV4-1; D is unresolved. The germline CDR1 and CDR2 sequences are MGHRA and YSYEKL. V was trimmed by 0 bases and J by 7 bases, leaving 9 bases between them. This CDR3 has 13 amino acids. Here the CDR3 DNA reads TGCGCCAGCAGCCAAGAGGCCAGGATTGAAGCTTTCTTT. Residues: CASSQEARIEAFF.

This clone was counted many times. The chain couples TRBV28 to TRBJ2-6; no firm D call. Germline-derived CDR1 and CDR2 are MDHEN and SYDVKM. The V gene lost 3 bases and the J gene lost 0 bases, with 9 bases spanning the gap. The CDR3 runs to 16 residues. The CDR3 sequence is CASSFSRVSGANVLTF. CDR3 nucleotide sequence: TGTGCCAGCAGTTTTTCACGGGTCTCTGGGGCCAACGTCCTGACTTTC.

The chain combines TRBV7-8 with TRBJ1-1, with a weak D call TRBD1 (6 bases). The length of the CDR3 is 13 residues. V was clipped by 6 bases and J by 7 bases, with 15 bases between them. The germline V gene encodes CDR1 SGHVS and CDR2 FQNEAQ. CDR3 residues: CASRSRGQLEAFF. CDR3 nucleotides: TGTGCCAGCAGGAGTCGGGGGCAACTTGAAGCTTTCTTT.

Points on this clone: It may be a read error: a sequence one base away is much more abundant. The CDR3 sequence is CASSITIPSYEQYF. The DNA of the CDR3 is TGTGCCAGTAGTATAACCATTCCATCCTACGAGCAGTACTTC. The chain is built from TRBV19 and TRBJ2-7, with D unclear. This CDR3 spans 14 amino acids. Germline V lookup: CDR1 LNHDA, CDR2 SQIVND (reference sequence). The germline V and J ends were trimmed by 2 bases and 1 base, with 9 bases remaining between them.

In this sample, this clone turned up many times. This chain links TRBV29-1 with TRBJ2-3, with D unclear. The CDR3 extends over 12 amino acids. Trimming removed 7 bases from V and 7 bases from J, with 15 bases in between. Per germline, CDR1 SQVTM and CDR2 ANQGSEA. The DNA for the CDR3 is TGCAGCGCCCAGTCGGAAGGATATACGCAGTATTTT. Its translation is CSAQSEGYTQYF.

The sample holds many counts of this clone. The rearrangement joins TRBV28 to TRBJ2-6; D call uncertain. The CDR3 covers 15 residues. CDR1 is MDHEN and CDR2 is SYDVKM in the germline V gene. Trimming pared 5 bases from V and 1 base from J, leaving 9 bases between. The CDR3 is CASSPPPSGANVLTF. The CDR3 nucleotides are TGTGCCAGCAGTCCTCCCCCATCTGGGGCCAACGTCCTGACTTTC.

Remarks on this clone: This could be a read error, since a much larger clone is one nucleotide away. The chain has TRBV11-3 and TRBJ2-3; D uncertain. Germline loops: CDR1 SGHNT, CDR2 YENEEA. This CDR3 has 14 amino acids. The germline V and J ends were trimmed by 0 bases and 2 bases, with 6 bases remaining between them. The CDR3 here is CASSLEPITDTQYF. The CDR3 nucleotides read TGTGCCAGCAGCTTAGAACCGATCACAGATACGCAGTATTTT.

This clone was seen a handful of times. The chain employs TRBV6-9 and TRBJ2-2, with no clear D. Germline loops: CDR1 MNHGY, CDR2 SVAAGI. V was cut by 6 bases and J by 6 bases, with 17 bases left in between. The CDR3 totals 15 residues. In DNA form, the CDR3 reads TGTGCCAGCAGAGTCTCTGCTGGTGGGTCCGGGGAGCTGTTTTTT. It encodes CASRVSAGGSGELFF.

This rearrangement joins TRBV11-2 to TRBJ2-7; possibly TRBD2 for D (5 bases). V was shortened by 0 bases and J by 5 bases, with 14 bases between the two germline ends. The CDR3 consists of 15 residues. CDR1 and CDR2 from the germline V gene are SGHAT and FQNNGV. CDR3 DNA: TGTGCCAGCAGCTTAGATCTGCTAGCAAGCCACGAGCAGTACTTC. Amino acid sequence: CASSLDLLASHEQYF.

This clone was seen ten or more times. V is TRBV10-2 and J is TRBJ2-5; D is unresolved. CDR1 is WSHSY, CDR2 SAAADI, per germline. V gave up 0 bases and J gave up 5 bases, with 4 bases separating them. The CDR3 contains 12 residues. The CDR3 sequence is CASSESWETQYF. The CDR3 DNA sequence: TGCGCCAGCAGTGAGTCGTGGGAGACCCAGTACTTC.

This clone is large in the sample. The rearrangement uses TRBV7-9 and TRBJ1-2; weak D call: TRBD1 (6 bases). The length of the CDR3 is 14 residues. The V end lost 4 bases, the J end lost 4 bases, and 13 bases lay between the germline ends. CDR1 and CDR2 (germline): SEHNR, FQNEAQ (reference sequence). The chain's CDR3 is CASSYNPDSYGYTF. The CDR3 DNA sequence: TGTGCCAGCAGCTACAACCCGGACAGCTATGGCTACACCTTC.

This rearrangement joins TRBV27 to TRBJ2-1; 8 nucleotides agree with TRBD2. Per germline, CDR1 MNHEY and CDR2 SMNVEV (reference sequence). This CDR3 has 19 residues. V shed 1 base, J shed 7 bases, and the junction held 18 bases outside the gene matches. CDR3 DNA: TGTGCCAGCAGTTTATTACATATGACAATGAGCGGGAGAGCAAATGAGCAGTTCTTC. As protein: CASSLLHMTMSGRANEQFF.

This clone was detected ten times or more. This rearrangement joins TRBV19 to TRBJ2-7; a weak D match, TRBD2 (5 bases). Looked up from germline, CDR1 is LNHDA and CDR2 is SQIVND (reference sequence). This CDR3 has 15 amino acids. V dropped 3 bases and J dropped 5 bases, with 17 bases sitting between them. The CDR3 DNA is TGTGCCAGTAGTATTTTCGAGGGCTCCGCAAACGAGCAGTACTTC. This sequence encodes CASSIFEGSANEQYF.

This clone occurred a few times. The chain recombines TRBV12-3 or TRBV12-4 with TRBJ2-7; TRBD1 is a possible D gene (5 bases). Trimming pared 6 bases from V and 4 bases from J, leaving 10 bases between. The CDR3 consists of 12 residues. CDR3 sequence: CASSYRGYEQYF. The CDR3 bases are TGTGCCAGCAGCTATAGGGGATACGAGCAGTACTTC.

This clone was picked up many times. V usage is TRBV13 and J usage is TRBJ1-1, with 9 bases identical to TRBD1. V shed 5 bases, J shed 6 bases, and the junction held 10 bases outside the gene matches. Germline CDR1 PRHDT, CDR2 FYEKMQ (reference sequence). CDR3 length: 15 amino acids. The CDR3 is CASSPTGTGYPEAFF. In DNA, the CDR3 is TGTGCCAGCAGCCCGACCGGGACAGGGTACCCTGAAGCTTTCTTT.

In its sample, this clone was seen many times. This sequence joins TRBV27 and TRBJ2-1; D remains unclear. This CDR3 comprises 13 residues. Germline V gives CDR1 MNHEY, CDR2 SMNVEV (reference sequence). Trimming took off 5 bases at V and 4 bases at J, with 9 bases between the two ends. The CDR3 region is CASSPIHYNEQFF. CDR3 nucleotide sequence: TGTGCCAGCAGTCCCATCCATTACAATGAGCAGTTCTTC.